Each of the 12 T cell receptor beta chains below was sequenced from the same sample in a study of blood T cell repertoires in COVID-19. The repertoire was sequenced with immunoSEQ multiplex PCR; TCRdb's copy has only in-frame clones and lacks some. The table records more than 55,000 clones, 90% of them present only once. The sequenced sample was peripheral blood. These TCRs come from an elderly man with acute or convalescent COVID-19.

This chain connects TRBV29-1 to TRBJ2-2; D unclear. This CDR3 is 13 amino acids long. Trimming cost V 4 bases and J 5 bases, with 11 bases left between them. Germline V lookup: CDR1 SQVTM, CDR2 ANQGSEA. CDR3 DNA: TGCAGCGTTGCCCCCTCCGGGACCGGGGAGCTGTTTTTT. Its translation: CSVAPSGTGELFF.

The chain combines TRBV6-2 or TRBV6-3 with TRBJ2-7, with D maybe TRBD2 (6 bases). The ends were cut back, 0 bases at V and 0 bases at J, with 9 bases in the middle. The CDR3 runs 15 residues. Germline-derived CDR1 and CDR2 are MNHEY and SVGEGT. CDR3 loop: CASSYSGGSSYEQYF. The CDR3 DNA reads as TGTGCCAGCAGTTACTCGGGGGGAAGCTCCTACGAGCAGTACTTC.

The chain uses TRBV5-1 and TRBJ2-7, with D possibly TRBD1 on 6 matching bases. This CDR3 contains 14 residues. CDR1 and CDR2 from the germline V gene are SGHRS and YFSETQ. Between the trimmed V and J ends, which lost 1 base and 3 bases, there was a span of 11 bases. CDR3 nucleotides: TGCGCCAGCAGCTTGCAGGGGAGAGACTACGAGCAGTACTTC. It yields the protein CASSLQGRDYEQYF.

The rearrangement joins TRBV19 to TRBJ2-1; D unresolved. The germline gives CDR1 LNHDA, CDR2 SQIVND (reference sequence). CDR3 length: 13 residues. With 3 bases removed from V and 5 bases from J, the gap between germline ends came to 8 bases. The CDR3 DNA reads as TGTGCCAGTAGTATGGGCCCGGACAATGAGCAGTTCTTC. Its protein is CASSMGPDNEQFF.

The chain has TRBV6-5 and TRBJ1-2, with 10 bases aligning to TRBD1. The CDR3 is 15 amino acids. Trimming took 6 bases from V and 3 from J; bases not matched to a gene: 7. The V gene's germline CDR1 is MNHEY and CDR2 SVGAGI. The CDR3 nucleotides are TGTGCCAGCAGCTACCAGACAGGGGGCGACTATGGCTACACCTTC. This codes for CASSYQTGGDYGYTF.

The CDR3 protein is CARLTARGTEAFF. The CDR3 DNA sequence: TGTGCCAGACTGACCGCCCGGGGGACTGAAGCTTTCTTT. The rearrangement links TRBV21-1 to TRBJ1-1. TRBV21-1 is a listed pseudogene. The CDR3 is 13 amino acids.

The chain employs TRBV6-6 and TRBJ2-6, with D possibly TRBD1 on 6 matching bases. Looked up from germline, CDR1 is MNHNY and CDR2 is SVGAGI (reference sequence). This CDR3 spans 15 amino acids. V lost 7 bases and J lost 4, with 14 bases in between. For the CDR3, the DNA is TGTGCCAGCACCATCGGACAGACCGGGGCCAACGTCCTGACTTTC. Amino acids: CASTIGQTGANVLTF.

This rearrangement joins TRBV6-5 to TRBJ2-7; TRBD1 is a possible D gene (6 bases). Germline V CDR1 and CDR2: MNHEY, SVGAGI. This CDR3 region has 11 residues. Trimming removed 8 bases from V and 2 bases from J, with 7 bases in between. The CDR3 here is CASGGPYEQYF. The CDR3 DNA sequence: TGTGCCAGCGGGGGCCCCTACGAGCAGTACTTC.

This chain links TRBV9 with TRBJ2-1, with 7 bases that match TRBD2. Looked up from germline, CDR1 is SGDLS and CDR2 is YYNGEE. This CDR3 region has 15 residues. V lost 5 bases to trimming and J lost 3 bases; unmatched junction nucleotides: 8. CDR3 region: CASSGGTINYNEQFF. The CDR3 bases are TGTGCCAGCAGTGGGGGGACTATAAACTACAATGAGCAGTTCTTC.

The chain recombines TRBV3-1 (or the pseudogene TRBV3-2) with TRBJ1-1, with 9 nucleotides matching TRBD1. With 5 bases clipped from V and 11 bases from J, the junction kept 3 bases outside the gene matches. Germline-derived CDR1 and CDR2 are LGHDT and YNNKEL (reference sequence). The CDR3 is 11 residues long. In DNA, the CDR3 is TGTGCCAGCAGCAACAGGGGGCTTGCTTTCTTT. Translated, it gives CASSNRGLAFF.

V gene TRBV19 combines with J gene TRBJ2-5; TRBD1 matches at 11 bases. CDR1 and CDR2 from the germline V gene are LNHDA and SQIVND (reference sequence). With 7 bases clipped from V and 5 bases from J, the junction kept 9 bases outside the gene matches. CDR3 length equals 15 residues. CDR3 nucleotide sequence: TGTGCCAGTAACTCCGGGGACAGGGGGGACGAGACCCAGTACTTC. Encoded protein: CASNSGDRGDETQYF.

Points on this clone: Compared with germline, one end of the junction differs, possibly owing to a read error. In nucleotides, the CDR3 is TGTGCCAGCAGACAGGGGACCTACAATTCACCCCTCCACTTT. Encoded protein: CASRQGTYNSPLHF. The chain couples TRBV6-5 to TRBJ1-6; 7 bases line up with TRBD1. This CDR3 region has 14 residues. Germline V lookup: CDR1 MNHEY, CDR2 SVGAGI.